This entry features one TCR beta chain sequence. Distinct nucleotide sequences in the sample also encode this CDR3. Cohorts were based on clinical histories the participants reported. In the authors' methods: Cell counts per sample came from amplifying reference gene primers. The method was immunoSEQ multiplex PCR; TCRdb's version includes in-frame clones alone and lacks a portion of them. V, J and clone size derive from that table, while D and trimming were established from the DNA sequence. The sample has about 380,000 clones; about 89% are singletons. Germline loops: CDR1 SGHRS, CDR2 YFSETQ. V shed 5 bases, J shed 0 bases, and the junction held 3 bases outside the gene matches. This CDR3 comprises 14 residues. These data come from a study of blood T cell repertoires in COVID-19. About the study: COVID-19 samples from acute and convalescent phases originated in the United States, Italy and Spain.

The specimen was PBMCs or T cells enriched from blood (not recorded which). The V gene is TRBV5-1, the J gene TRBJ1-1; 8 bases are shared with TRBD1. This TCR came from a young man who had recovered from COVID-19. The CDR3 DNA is TGCGCCAGCAGTCCAGGGGGCATGAACACTGAAGCTTTCTTT. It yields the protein CASSPGGMNTEAFF.